This T cell receptor (beta chain) was sequenced for a study of blood T cell repertoires in COVID-19. In the original processing: Amplification from reference gene primers served as the basis for estimated nucleated cell counts. Profiled with immunoSEQ multiplex PCR; TCRdb holds only in-frame clones, not every one. That table furnishes V, J and clone size, whereas the DNA furnished D and trimming. There are under 250,000 clones in the sample; about 91% occur only once, and around 1.2% lies in the top ten. V lost 5 bases, J lost 4 bases, and 11 bases lay in between. The CDR3 has 13 residues. Germline V CDR1 and CDR2: MDHEN, SYDVKM.

V and J are TRBV28 and TRBJ1-2, with a possible D match to TRBD1 (6 bases). The sequenced sample was peripheral blood. The sequence came from a man in his thirties or forties with acute or convalescent COVID-19. CDR3 nucleotides: TGTGCCAGCAGTCGAACAGGGCGCTATGGCTACACCTTC. Its protein product is CASSRTGRYGYTF.